Sequencing of this T cell receptor beta chain was carried out in a study of breast tumors, draining lymph nodes, adjacent tissues. One entry per CDR3 protein, called by TCRdb with MiXCR from the multiplex PCR reads. Among 200,000 to 250,000 distinct CDR3 sequences listed, less than 40% were seen once. This clonotype appeared a single time. Its antigen is undetermined. Axillary draining lymph nodes of breast cancer patients supplied the node samples. This CDR3 is built from 16 residues. Germline CDR1 is SGHVS and CDR2 is FNYEAQ. V lost 2 bases, J lost 6 bases, and 17 bases lay in between. Notes on the study in general: Compared with basal-like, luminal-like tumors shared significantly more repertoire with nontumor tissue. Tumors had less TCR diversity than lymph nodes, more than nontumor tissue.

The TCR sequence derives from a female donor with breast cancer. Some clones in this sample may be carry-over from other donors' samples. The chain carries TRBV7-6 and TRBJ2-1; D assignment may be TRBD1 or TRBD2 (5 bases each). The sample was axillary lymph node tissue. As DNA, the CDR3 is TGTGCCAGCAGCTTAACCGGGGCAGCGAGGGGCAATGAGCAGTTCTTC. This gives the protein CASSLTGAARGNEQFF.